The clone carrying this T cell receptor (beta chain) has just a few counts. How the authors handled the data: Reference gene primer amplification in the assay estimated nucleated cell counts. The data were produced by immunoSEQ multiplex PCR, yet TCRdb's version contains in-frame clones alone and is incomplete. V and J calls plus clone size are reproduced from that table; the DNA served to infer D and trimming. Here the sample spans 180,000 or so clones, about 75% being singletons. This entry comes from a study of blood T cell repertoires in COVID-19. Study at large: Donors in the United States, Italy and Spain gave samples during acute or convalescent COVID-19. The cDNA or gDNA used as material had been derived from T cells, B-cell-depleted T cells, or PBMCs.

In germline, CDR1 is MDHEN, CDR2 SYDVKM. The CDR3 runs to 15 residues. V dropped 3 bases and J dropped 0 bases, with 9 bases sitting between them. This TCR came from a woman in her forties or fifties with active or convalescent COVID-19. The chain combines TRBV28 with TRBJ2-4; the D gene is possibly TRBD1 (6 bases). Sequences were obtained from peripheral blood. CDR3 coding DNA: TGTGCCAGCAGTTTGTCAGGGGTAGCCAAAAACATTCAGTACTTC. Translation gives CASSLSGVAKNIQYF.